This T cell receptor beta chain is drawn from a study of cytomegalovirus exposure and HLA in healthy donors. Study information: An earlier analysis identified fewer than 130 million unique TCR beta sequences in about 170 million T cells. General study findings and limits: Later analysis demonstrated an association between a missense DCLRE1C variant and TCR beta V- and J-gene trimming. Sequences of the TCR beta chain were said to predict the HLA-A and HLA-B alleles of most subjects accurately.

The CDR3 is 13 amino acids. Trimming stripped 1 base from V and 4 bases from J, with 8 bases between. CDR1 is SGDLS and CDR2 is YYNGEE in the germline V gene. PCR employed 60 Vbeta and 13 Jbeta primers. Sequencing used immunoSEQ multiplex PCR; TCRdb keeps in-frame clones, though not all of them. The profile covers roughly 190,000 clones, with approximately 85% appearing a single time and about 0.84% taken by the ten largest. On this clone: The antigen remains unidentified.

Each donor was healthy, and each was a bone marrow donor. This chain uses TRBV9 with TRBJ1-1; D gene uncertain. Source material: PBMCs. This receptor was identified in a woman under 30 in good health and CMV-seronegative. Written as DNA, the CDR3 is TGTGCCAGCAGCGTAATACTCACCACTGAAGCTTTCTTT. The encoded protein is CASSVILTTEAFF.